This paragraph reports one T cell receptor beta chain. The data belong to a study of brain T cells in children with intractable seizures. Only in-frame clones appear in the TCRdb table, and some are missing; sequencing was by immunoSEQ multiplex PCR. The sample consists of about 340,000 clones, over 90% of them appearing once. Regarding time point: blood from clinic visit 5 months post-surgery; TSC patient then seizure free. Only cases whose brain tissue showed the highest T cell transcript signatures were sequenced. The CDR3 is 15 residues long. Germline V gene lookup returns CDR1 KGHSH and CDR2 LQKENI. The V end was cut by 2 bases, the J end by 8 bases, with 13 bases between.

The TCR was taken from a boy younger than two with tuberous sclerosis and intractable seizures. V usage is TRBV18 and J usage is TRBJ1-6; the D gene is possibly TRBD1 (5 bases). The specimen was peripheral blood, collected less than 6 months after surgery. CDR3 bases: TGTGCCAGCTCACCAACGACGGACATCTATTCACCCCTCCACTTT. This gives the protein CASSPTTDIYSPLHF.